The source of this T cell receptor (beta chain) is a study of T cells in Graves' hyperthyroidism and ophthalmopathy. Overall study results and limits: Ophthalmopathy got predicted by the model a median roughly 6.1 months before its onset.

There are 14 residues in the CDR3. Germline CDR1 is LGHDT and CDR2 is YNNKEL (reference sequence). Losses at the gene ends were 1 base for V and 6 bases for J; bases not matched to a gene: 2. Ten or more counts support this clonotype. What it binds is not known. Patients with uncontrolled infections, other autoimmune diseases, pregnancy or lactation were excluded. PBMCs were collected from an approximately 9 ml volume of fresh peripheral blood. Researchers amplified the TCR beta CDR3 regions from RNA transcripts. TCR CDR3 regions were first amplified by RT-PCR with HTBI primers. TCRdb reprocessed the multiplex PCR reads with MiXCR, giving one entry per CDR3 protein. This sample yields 300,000 to 500,000 distinct CDR3 sequences, of which 14% to 15% are seen a single time; over 25% belongs to the top ten.

Sequences were obtained from blood. The source of this sequence is a woman aged 25 to 39 with Graves' hyperthyroidism. J is TRBJ2-2 and V is TRBV3-1, with TRBD2 matching over 7 bases. This CDR3 reads CASSQGSGAGELFF. The CDR3 region has the DNA TGTGCCAGCAGCCAAGGGAGCGGGGCCGGGGAGCTGTTTTTT.